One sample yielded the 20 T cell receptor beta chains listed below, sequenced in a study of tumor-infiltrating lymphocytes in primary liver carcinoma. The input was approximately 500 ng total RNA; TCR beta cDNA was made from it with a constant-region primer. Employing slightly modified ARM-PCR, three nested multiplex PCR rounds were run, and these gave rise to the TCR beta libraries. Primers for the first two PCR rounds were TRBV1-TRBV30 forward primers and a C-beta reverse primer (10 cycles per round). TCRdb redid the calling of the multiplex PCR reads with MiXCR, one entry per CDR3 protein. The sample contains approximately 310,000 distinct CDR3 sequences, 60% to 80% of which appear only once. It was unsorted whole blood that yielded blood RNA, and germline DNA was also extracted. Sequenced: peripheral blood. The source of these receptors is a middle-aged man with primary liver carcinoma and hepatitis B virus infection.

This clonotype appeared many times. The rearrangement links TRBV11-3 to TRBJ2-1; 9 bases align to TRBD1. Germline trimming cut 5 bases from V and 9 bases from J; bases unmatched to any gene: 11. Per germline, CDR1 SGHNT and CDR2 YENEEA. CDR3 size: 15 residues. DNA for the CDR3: TGTGCCAGCAGCCCAGGGGGGACAGGGATGGTTGAGCAGTTCTTC. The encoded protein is CASSPGGTGMVEQFF.

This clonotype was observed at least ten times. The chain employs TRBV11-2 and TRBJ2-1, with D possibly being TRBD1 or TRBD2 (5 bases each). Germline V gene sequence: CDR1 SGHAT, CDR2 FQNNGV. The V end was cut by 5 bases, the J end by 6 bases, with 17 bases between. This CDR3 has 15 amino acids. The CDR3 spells CASSPLGTGSNEQFF. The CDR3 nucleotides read TGTGCCAGCAGCCCCCTAGGGACGGGGAGCAATGAGCAGTTCTTC. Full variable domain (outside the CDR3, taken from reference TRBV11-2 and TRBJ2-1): EAGVAQSPRYKIIEKRQSVAFWCNPISGHATLYWYQQILGQGPKLLIQFQNNGVVDDSQLPKDRFSAERLKGVDSTLKIQPAKLEDSAVYLCASSPLGTGSNEQFFGPGTRLTVL.

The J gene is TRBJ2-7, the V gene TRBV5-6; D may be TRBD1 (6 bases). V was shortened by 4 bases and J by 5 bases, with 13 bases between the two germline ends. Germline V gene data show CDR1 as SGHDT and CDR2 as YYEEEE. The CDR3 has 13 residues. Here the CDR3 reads CASSNQGFNEQYF. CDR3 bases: TGTGCCAGCAGCAATCAGGGGTTCAACGAGCAGTACTTC.

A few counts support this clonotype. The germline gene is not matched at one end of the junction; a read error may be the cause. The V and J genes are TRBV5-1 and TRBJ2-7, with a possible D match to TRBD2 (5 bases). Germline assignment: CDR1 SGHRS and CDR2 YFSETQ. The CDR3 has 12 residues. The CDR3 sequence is CTSSLERVEQYF. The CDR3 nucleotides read TGCACCAGCAGCTTGGAGAGGGTTGAGCAGTACTTC.

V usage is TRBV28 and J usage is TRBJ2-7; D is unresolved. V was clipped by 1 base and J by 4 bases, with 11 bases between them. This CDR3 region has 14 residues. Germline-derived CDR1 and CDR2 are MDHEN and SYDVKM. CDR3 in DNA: TGTGCCAGCAGTTTATACATCCCCCCATACGAGCAGTACTTC. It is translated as CASSLYIPPYEQYF.

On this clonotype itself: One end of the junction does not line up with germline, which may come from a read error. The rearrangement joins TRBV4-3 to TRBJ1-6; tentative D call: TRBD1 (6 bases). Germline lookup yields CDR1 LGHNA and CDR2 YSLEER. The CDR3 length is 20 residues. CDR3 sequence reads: CASSQDIQGQGSSYNSPLHF. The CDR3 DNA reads TGCGCCAGCAGCCAAGATATCCAAGGGCAGGGGTCGTCCTATAATTCACCCCTCCACTTC.

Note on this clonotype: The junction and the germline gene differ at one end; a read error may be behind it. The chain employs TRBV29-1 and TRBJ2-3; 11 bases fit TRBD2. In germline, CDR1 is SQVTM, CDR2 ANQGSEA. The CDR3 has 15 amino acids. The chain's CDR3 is CSVGTSGSWKDTQCF. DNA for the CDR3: TGCAGCGTAGGGACTAGCGGAAGTTGGAAAGATACGCAGTGTTTT.

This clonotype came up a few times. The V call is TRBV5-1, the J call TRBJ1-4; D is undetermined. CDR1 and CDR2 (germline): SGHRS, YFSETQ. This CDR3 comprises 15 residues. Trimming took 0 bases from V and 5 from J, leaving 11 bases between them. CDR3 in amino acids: CASSLAVTPNEKLFF. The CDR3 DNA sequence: TGCGCCAGCAGCTTGGCTGTCACACCGAATGAAAAACTGTTTTTT.

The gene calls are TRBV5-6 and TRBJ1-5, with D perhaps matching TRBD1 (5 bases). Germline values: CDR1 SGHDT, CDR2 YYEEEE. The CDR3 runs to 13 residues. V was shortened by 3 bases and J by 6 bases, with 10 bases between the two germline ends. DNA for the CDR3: TGTGCCAGCAGCTCGGGACCGGGTCAGCCCCAGCATTTT. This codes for CASSSGPGQPQHF.

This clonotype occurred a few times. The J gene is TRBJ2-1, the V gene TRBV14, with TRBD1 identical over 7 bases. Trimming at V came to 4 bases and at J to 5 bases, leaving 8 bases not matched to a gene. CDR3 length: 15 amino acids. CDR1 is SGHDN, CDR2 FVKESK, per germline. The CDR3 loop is CASSPNRGYNNEQFF. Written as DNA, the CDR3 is TGTGCCAGCAGCCCGAACAGGGGCTACAACAATGAGCAGTTCTTC.

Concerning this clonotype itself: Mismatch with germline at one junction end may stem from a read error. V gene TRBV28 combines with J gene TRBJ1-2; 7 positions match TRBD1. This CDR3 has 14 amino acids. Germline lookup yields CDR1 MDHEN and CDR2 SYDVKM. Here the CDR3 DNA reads TGTACCAGCACCCTGACCGGGACAGCCTATGGCTACACCTTC. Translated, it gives CTSTLTGTAYGYTF.

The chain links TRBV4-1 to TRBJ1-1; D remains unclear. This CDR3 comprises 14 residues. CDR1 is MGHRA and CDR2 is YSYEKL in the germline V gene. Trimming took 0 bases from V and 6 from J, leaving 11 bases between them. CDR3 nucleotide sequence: TGCGCCAGCAGCCAAGAGTTCGGGTTGTCTGAAGCTTTCTTT. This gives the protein CASSQEFGLSEAFF.

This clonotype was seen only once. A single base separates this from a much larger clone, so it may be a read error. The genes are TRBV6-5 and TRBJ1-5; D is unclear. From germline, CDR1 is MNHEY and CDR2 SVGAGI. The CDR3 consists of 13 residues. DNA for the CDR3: TGTGTCAGCAGTTACTCGGGGTCTCAGCCCCAGCATTTT. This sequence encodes CVSSYSGSQPQHF.

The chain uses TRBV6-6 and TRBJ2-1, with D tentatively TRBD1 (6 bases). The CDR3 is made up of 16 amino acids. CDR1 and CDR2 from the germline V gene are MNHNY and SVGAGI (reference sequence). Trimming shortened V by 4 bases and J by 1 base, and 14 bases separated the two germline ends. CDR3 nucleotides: TGTGCCAGCAGTTCCTACGTGGGGGCGTCCTACAATGAGCAGTTCTTC. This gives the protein CASSSYVGASYNEQFF.

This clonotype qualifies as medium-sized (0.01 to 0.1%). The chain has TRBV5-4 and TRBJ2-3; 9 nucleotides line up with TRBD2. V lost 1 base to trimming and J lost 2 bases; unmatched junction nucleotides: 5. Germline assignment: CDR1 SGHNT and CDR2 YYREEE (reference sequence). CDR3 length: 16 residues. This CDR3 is CASSLLAGGPTDTQYF. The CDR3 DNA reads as TGTGCCAGCAGCTTGCTCGCGGGAGGGCCCACAGATACGCAGTATTTT.

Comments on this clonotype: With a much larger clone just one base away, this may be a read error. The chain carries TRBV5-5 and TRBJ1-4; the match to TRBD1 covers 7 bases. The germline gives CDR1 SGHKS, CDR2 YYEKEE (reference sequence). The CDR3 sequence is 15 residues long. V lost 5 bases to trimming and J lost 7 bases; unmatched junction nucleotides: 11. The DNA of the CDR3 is TGTGCCAGCAGTCCACGTGCGACAGGGTTTGAAAAACTGTTTTTT. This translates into CASSPRATGFEKLFF.

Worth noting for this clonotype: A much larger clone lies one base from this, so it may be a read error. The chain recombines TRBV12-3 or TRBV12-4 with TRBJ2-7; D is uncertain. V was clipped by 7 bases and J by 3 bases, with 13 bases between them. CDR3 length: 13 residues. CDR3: CASTFSRLYEQYF. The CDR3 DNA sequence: TGTGCCAGCACTTTTAGCAGACTCTACGAGCAGTACTTC.

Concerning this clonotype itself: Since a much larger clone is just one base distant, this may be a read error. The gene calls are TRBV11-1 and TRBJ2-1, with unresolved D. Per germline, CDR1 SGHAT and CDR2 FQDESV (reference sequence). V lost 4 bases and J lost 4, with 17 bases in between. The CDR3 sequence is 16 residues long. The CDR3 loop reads CASSSKPGRKYNEQFF. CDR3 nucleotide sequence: TGTGCCAGCAGCTCTAAACCTGGACGGAAATACAATGAGCAGTTCTTC.

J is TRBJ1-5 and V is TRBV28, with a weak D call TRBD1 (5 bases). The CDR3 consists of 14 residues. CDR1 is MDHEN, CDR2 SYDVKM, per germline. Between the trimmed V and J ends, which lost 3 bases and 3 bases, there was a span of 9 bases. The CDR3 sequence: CASSLWGTNQPQHF. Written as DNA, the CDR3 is TGTGCCAGCAGTTTGTGGGGGACCAATCAGCCCCAGCATTTT. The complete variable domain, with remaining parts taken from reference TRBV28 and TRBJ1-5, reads DVKVTQSSRYLVKRTGEKVFLECVQDMDHENMFWYRQDPGLGLRLIYFSYDVKMKEKGDIPEGYSVSREKKERFSLILESASTNQTSMYLCASSLWGTNQPQHFGDGTRLSIL.

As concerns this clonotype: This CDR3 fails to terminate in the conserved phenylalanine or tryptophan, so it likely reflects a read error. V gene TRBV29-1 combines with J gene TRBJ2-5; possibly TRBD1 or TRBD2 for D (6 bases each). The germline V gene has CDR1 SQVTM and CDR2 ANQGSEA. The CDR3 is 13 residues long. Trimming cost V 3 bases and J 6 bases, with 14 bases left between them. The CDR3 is CSVESTGRQTQYL. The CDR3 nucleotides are TGCAGCGTTGAGTCAACAGGGAGGCAGACCCAGTACCTC.